Sequencing of this T cell receptor beta chain was carried out in a study of control samples from healthy donors and cancer patients. In this sample, this clone turned up once. Per the germline V gene, CDR1 is KGHDR and CDR2 is SFDVKD. V dropped 5 bases and J dropped 6; count of bases not matched to a gene: 14. The CDR3 is 17 amino acids. Sequenced by immunoSEQ multiplex PCR; TCRdb stores in-frame clones only, minus some. Of 120,000 to 150,000 clones detected, about 89% appear once; the ten largest clones hold approximately 7%. The chain joins TRBV24-1 to TRBJ2-3; 9 bases map to TRBD2. Sample: blood. This TCR derives from a man between 18 and 29 years old in good health. CDR3 nucleotides: TGTGCCACCAGTGTTGGGGGACTAGCAGCAGAGGAGGATACGCAGTATTTT. It yields the protein CATSVGGLAAEEDTQYF.